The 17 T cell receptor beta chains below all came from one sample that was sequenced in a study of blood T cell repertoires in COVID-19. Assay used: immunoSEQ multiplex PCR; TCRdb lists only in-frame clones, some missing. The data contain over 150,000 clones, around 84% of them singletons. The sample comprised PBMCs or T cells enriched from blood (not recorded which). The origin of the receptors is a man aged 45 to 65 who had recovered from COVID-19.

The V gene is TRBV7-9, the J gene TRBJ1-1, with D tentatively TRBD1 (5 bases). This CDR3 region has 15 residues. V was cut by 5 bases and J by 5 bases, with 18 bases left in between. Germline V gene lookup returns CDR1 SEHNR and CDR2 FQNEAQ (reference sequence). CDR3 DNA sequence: TGTGCCAGCAGCCGCCTCCCGGGGGGTGAAACTGAAGCTTTCTTT. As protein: CASSRLPGGETEAFF.

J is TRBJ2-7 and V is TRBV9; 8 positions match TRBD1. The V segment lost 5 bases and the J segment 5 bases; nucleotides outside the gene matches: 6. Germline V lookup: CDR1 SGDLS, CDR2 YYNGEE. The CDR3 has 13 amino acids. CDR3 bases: TGTGCCAGCAGTGTGGACAGGGACCACGAGCAGTACTTC. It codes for CASSVDRDHEQYF.

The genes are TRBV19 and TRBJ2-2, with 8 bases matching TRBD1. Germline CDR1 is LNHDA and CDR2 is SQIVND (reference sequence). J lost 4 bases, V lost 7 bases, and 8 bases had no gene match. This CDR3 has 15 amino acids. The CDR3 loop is CASKQGDLFTGELFF. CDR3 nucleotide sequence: TGTGCCAGTAAACAGGGGGACTTGTTCACCGGGGAGCTGTTTTTT.

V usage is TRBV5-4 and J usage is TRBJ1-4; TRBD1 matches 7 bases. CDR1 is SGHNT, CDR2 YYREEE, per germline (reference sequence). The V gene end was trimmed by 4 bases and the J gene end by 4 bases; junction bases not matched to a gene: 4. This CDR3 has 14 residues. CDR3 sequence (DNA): TGTGCCAGCAGCCCTGGACAGGATAATGAAAAACTGTTTTTT. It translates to CASSPGQDNEKLFF.

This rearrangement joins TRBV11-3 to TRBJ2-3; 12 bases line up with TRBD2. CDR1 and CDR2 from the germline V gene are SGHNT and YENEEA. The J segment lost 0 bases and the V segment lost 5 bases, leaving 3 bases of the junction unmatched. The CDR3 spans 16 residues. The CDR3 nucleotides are TGTGCCAGCAGCCCCCTAGCGGGGGGGAGCACAGATACGCAGTATTTT. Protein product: CASSPLAGGSTDTQYF.

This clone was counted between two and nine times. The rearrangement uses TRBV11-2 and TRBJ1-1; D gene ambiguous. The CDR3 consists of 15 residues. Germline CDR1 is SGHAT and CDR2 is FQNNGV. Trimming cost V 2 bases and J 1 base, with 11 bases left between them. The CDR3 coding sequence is TGTGCCAGCAGCTTAAGTACGGGGAGGAACACTGAAGCTTTCTTT. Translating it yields CASSLSTGRNTEAFF.

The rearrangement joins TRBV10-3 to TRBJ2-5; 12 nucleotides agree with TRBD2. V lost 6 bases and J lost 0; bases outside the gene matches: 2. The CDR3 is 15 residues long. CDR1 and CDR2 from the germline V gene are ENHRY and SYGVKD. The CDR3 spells CAISGLAGNQETQYF. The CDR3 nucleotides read TGTGCCATCAGCGGACTAGCGGGGAACCAAGAGACCCAGTACTTC.

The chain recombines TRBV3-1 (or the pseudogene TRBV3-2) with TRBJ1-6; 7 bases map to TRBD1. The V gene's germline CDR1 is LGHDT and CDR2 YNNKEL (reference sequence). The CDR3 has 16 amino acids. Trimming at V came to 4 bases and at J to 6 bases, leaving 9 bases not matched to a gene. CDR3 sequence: CASSRTQGVGNSPLHF. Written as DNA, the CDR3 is TGTGCCAGCAGCCGTACCCAGGGGGTAGGTAATTCACCCCTCCACTTT.

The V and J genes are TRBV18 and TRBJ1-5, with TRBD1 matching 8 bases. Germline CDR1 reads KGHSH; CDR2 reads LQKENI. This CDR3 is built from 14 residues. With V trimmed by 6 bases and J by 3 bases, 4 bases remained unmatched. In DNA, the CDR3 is TGTGCCAGCTCGTCGACAGGGGACAATCAGCCCCAGCATTTT. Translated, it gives CASSSTGDNQPQHF.

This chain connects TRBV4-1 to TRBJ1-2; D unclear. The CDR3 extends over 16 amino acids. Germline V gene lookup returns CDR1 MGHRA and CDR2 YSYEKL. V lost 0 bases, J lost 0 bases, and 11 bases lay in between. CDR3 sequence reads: CASSQDPRRPNYGYTF. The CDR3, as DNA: TGCGCCAGCAGCCAAGATCCCCGCAGGCCTAACTATGGCTACACCTTC.

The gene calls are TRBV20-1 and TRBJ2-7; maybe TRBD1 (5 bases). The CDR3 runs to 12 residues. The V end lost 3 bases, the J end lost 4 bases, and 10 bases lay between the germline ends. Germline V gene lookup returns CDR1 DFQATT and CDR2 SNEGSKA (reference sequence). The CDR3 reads CSASYRKYEQYF. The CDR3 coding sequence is TGCAGTGCTAGTTACAGGAAGTACGAGCAGTACTTC.

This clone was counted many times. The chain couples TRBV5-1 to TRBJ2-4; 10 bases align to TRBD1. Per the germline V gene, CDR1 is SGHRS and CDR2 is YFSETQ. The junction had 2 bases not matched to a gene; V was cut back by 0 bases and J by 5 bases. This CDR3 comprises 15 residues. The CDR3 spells CASSLAGTGENIQYF. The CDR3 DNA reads TGCGCCAGCAGCTTGGCCGGGACAGGGGAAAACATTCAGTACTTC.

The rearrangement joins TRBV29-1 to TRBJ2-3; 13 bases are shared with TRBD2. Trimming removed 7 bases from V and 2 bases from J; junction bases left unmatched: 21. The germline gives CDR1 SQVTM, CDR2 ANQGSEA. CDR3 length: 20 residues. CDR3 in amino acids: CSGRRSGTSGAFKYTDTQYF. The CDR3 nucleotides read TGCAGCGGCCGACGCTCCGGGACTAGCGGGGCGTTCAAGTACACAGATACGCAGTATTTT.

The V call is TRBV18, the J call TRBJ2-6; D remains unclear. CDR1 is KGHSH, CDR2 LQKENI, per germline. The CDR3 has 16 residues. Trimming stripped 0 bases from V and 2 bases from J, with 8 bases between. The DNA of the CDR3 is TGTGCCAGCTCACCACCCGCAGACACTGGGGCCAACGTCCTGACTTTC. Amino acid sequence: CASSPPADTGANVLTF.

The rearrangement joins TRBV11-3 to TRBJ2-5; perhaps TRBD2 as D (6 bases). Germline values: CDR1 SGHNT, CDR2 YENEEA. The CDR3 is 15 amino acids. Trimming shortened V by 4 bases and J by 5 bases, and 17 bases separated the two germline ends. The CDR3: CASSSNHGGSETQYF. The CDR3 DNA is TGTGCCAGCAGCTCGAACCACGGGGGAAGTGAGACCCAGTACTTC.

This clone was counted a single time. This chain's CDR3 is CASSPLDRGGNQPQHF. The CDR3 coding sequence is TGTGCCAGCAGTCCTTTGGACAGGGGGGGCAATCAGCCCCAGCATTTT. The chain joins TRBV27 to TRBJ1-5, with TRBD1 identical over 10 bases. J gave up 2 bases and V 5 bases, and 6 bases lay outside the gene matches. The germline gives CDR1 MNHEY, CDR2 SMNVEV (reference sequence). The CDR3 consists of 16 residues.

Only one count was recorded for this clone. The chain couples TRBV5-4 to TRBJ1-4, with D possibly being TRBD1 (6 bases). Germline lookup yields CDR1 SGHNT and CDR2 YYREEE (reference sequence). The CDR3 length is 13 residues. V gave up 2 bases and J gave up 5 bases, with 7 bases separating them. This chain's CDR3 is CASSFQGNEKLFF. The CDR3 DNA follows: TGTGCCAGCAGCTTTCAGGGGAATGAAAAACTGTTTTTT.